The 22 T cell receptor beta chains given below trace back to one sample, sequenced in a study of blood T cell repertoires in COVID-19. The protocol was immunoSEQ multiplex PCR, while the TCRdb copy is restricted to in-frame clones and leaves out a portion. In the table there are 200,000 to 300,000 clones, roughly four fifths of which are singletons. Sequencing used peripheral blood. These receptors all come from a woman of 80 years or more with acute or convalescent COVID-19.

The chain has TRBV6-5 and TRBJ2-3; TRBD2 matches at 9 bases. Germline V lookup: CDR1 MNHEY, CDR2 SVGAGI. After removal of 11 bases from V and 2 bases from J, the junction contained 8 bases not matched to a gene. This CDR3 comprises 14 residues. The CDR3 DNA sequence: TGTGCCGGAAGCGGGGGGCCGGACACAGATACGCAGTATTTT. The encoded protein is CAGSGGPDTDTQYF.

This clone was detected once. The V call is TRBV2, the J call TRBJ2-7; D is unresolved. Trimming cost V 6 bases and J 2 bases, with 5 bases left between them. The CDR3 has 11 residues. Germline CDR1 reads SNHLY; CDR2 reads FYNNEI. CDR3 nucleotide sequence: TGTGCCAGCAGCCCTGCCTACGAGCAGTACTTC. Protein sequence: CASSPAYEQYF.

This clone has only one observation. This chain joins TRBV5-8 and TRBJ1-5, with D perhaps TRBD1 (5 bases). Germline V lookup: CDR1 SGHTS, CDR2 YDEGEE. The length of the CDR3 is 16 residues. The V end lost 0 bases, the J end lost 5 bases, and 15 bases lay between the germline ends. As DNA, the CDR3 is TGTGCCAGCAGCTTGGGGGTCGGGGGGTTCGATCAGCCCCAGCATTTT. It translates to CASSLGVGGFDQPQHF. The complete variable domain, with remaining parts taken from reference TRBV5-8 and TRBJ1-5, reads EAGVTQSPTHLIKTRGQQATLRCSPISGHTSVYWYQQALGLGLQFLLWYDEGEERNRGNFPPRFSGRQFPNYSSELNVNALELEDSALYLCASSLGVGGFDQPQHFGDGTRLSIL.

The chain uses TRBV27 and TRBJ1-3, with TRBD1 matching 7 bases. Per the germline V gene, CDR1 is MNHEY and CDR2 is SMNVEV (reference sequence). The ends lost 6 bases at V and 0 bases at J; junction bases unmatched: 8. The CDR3 is made up of 16 amino acids. The CDR3 DNA reads TGTGCCAGCAGCGGGAGGGGGCCCGGCTCTGGAAACACCATATATTTT. Translating gives CASSGRGPGSGNTIYF.

The chain joins TRBV5-1 to TRBJ2-7; D ambiguous. Germline values: CDR1 SGHRS, CDR2 YFSETQ. There are 15 residues in the CDR3. V lost 2 bases and J lost 6, with 18 bases in between. As DNA, the CDR3 is TGCGCCAGCAGCTTAAATTCGGGTCTAGTGAGCGAGCAGTACTTC. Amino acids: CASSLNSGLVSEQYF.

The chain couples TRBV5-4 to TRBJ2-5; maybe TRBD2 (5 bases). Germline V gene lookup returns CDR1 SGHNT and CDR2 YYREEE (reference sequence). The ends were cut back, 1 base at V and 4 bases at J, with 8 bases in the middle. CDR3 size: 13 residues. In DNA form, the CDR3 reads TGTGCCAGCAGCTTGAGAGGGCCAGAGACCCAGTACTTC. Residues: CASSLRGPETQYF.

This clone showed up just a few times. The CDR3 DNA follows: TGTGCCAGCAGGGTACAGGGTAATAATTCACCCCTCCACTTT. Its translation is CASRVQGNNSPLHF. This sequence joins TRBV6-5 and TRBJ1-6; a weak D match, TRBD1 (6 bases). The V gene's germline CDR1 is MNHEY and CDR2 SVGAGI. The CDR3 has 14 residues. Trimming left V 6 bases short and J 5 bases short, with 11 bases between.

The CDR3 loop is CASRAAGGNEQFF. In nucleotides, the CDR3 is TGTGCCAGCAGAGCGGCTGGGGGGAATGAGCAGTTCTTC. The chain has TRBV2 and TRBJ2-1; perhaps TRBD2 as D (6 bases). V lost 6 bases to trimming and J lost 7 bases, with 13 bases between them. Germline lookup yields CDR1 SNHLY and CDR2 FYNNEI. The CDR3 has 13 residues.

The chain joins TRBV13 to TRBJ1-4; D remains ambiguous. CDR1 PRHDT and CDR2 FYEKMQ come from the germline V gene (reference sequence). The CDR3 spans 14 residues. Trimming pared 4 bases from V and 8 bases from J, leaving 14 bases between. The CDR3 loop is CASSSSKAGEKLFF. The CDR3 nucleotides read TGTGCCAGCAGCTCGAGCAAAGCGGGGGAAAAACTGTTTTTT.

The chain has TRBV2 and TRBJ2-7, with 7 bases matching TRBD1. Unmatched junction bases numbered 5, after V lost 4 bases and J lost 5 bases. CDR3 length: 13 amino acids. Germline CDR1 and CDR2: SNHLY and FYNNEI. For the CDR3, the DNA is TGTGCCAGCAGTGTCCTAGGGGGCCACGAGCAGTACTTC. It is translated as CASSVLGGHEQYF.

The rearrangement uses TRBV6-1 and TRBJ1-6; D perhaps matches TRBD1 (5 bases). V was trimmed by 3 bases and J by 11 bases, leaving 17 bases between them. In germline, CDR1 is MNHNS, CDR2 SASEGT. CDR3 length equals 15 residues. This chain's CDR3 is CASSDMWGLEAPLHF. CDR3 DNA sequence: TGTGCCAGCAGTGATATGTGGGGCCTAGAGGCACCCCTCCACTTT.

The V gene is TRBV5-1, the J gene TRBJ2-1; TRBD1 is a possible D gene (5 bases). Trimming removed 2 bases from V and 6 bases from J, with 12 bases in between. There are 14 residues in the CDR3. The germline CDR1 and CDR2 sequences are SGHRS and YFSETQ. The CDR3: CASSFGAVANEQFF. The CDR3, as DNA: TGCGCCAGCAGCTTTGGGGCGGTAGCCAATGAGCAGTTCTTC.

This chain joins TRBV7-3 and TRBJ1-6; the D gene is possibly TRBD1 (5 bases). Trimming shortened V by 1 base and J by 10 bases, and 17 bases separated the two germline ends. The CDR3 extends over 16 amino acids. CDR1 and CDR2 (germline): SGHTA, FQGTGA. CDR3: CASSLSGGASGSPLHF. CDR3 coding DNA: TGTGCCAGCAGCTTAAGTGGAGGGGCCTCAGGGTCACCCCTCCACTTT.

CDR3 sequence reads: CASSKTGGEAFF. As DNA, the CDR3 is TGTGCCAGCAGTAAGACAGGGGGTGAAGCTTTCTTT. The rearrangement joins TRBV6-5 to TRBJ1-1; the match to TRBD1 covers 9 bases. The CDR3 extends over 12 amino acids. Per the germline V gene, CDR1 is MNHEY and CDR2 is SVGAGI. Trimming took 5 bases from V and 7 from J; bases not matched to a gene: 2.

This chain joins TRBV12-5 and TRBJ1-1, with D possibly TRBD1 on 6 matching bases. This CDR3 comprises 13 residues. V gave up 3 bases and J gave up 11 bases, with 16 bases separating them. Germline CDR1 and CDR2: LGHNT and FRNRAP. In DNA form, the CDR3 reads TGTGCTAGTGGTTTCCCCTCAGGGGCAGGTGCTTTCTTT. Translation gives CASGFPSGAGAFF.

This clone was found a few times. This chain links TRBV5-6 with TRBJ1-6, with TRBD1 as a possible D gene (6 bases). V was shortened by 3 bases and J by 9 bases, with 10 bases between the two germline ends. Germline V lookup: CDR1 SGHDT, CDR2 YYEEEE. This CDR3 spans 13 amino acids. The CDR3 here is CASSSRGGSPLHF. The CDR3 DNA follows: TGTGCCAGCAGCTCCAGGGGTGGTTCACCCCTCCACTTT. The full variable domain, with the rest looked up from reference TRBV5-6 and TRBJ1-6, is DAGVTQSPTHLIKTRGQQVTLRCSPKSGHDTVSWYQQALGQGPQFIFQYYEEEERQRGNFPDRFSGHQFPNYSSELNVNALLLGDSALYLCASSSRGGSPLHFGNGTRLTVT.

The chain combines TRBV6-6 with TRBJ1-2, with 7 bases identical to TRBD1. V dropped 4 bases and J dropped 8; count of bases not matched to a gene: 13. The CDR3 contains 15 residues. Germline assignment: CDR1 MNHNY and CDR2 SVGAGI (reference sequence). CDR3 sequence: CASSSIRQGEKGYTF. The CDR3 bases are TGTGCCAGCAGTTCGATTCGACAGGGCGAAAAAGGCTACACCTTC.

The chain couples TRBV6-1 to TRBJ1-5; 7 positions agree with TRBD1. The CDR3 sequence is 15 residues long. V was pared by 3 bases and J by 7 bases, with 9 bases of the junction left unmatched. Germline-derived CDR1 and CDR2 are MNHNS and SASEGT. Here the CDR3 DNA reads TGTGCCAGCAGTGAGCGAGGGGGCGCCCGGCAGCCCCAGCATTTT. Its translation: CASSERGGARQPQHF.

The chain joins TRBV9 to TRBJ1-5; maybe TRBD1 (5 bases). The germline V and J ends were trimmed by 2 bases and 3 bases, with 12 bases remaining between them. Germline CDR1 reads SGDLS; CDR2 reads YYNGEE. The CDR3 has 15 amino acids. For the CDR3, the DNA is TGTGCCAGCAGCGTCGGTGGGGGGACCAATCAGCCCCAGCATTTT. It codes for CASSVGGGTNQPQHF.

This clone came up a few times. The chain couples TRBV5-5 to TRBJ2-1, with 9 bases fitting TRBD1. Per the germline V gene, CDR1 is SGHKS and CDR2 is YYEKEE (reference sequence). V was pared by 4 bases and J by 1 base, with 12 bases of the junction left unmatched. CDR3 length equals 18 residues. This CDR3 reads CASSQGTGRIRSYNEQFF. In DNA form, the CDR3 reads TGTGCCAGCAGCCAGGGGACAGGGAGAATCCGGTCCTACAATGAGCAGTTCTTC.

The chain couples TRBV3-1 (or the pseudogene TRBV3-2) to TRBJ1-1; weak D call: TRBD1 (6 bases). Germline V gene sequence: CDR1 LGHDT, CDR2 YNNKEL (reference sequence). This CDR3 has 14 amino acids. The germline V and J ends were trimmed by 4 bases and 8 bases, with 17 bases remaining between them. CDR3 nucleotides: TGTGCCAGCAGCCCCGAGGGGGGGGGCAAGGAAGCTTTCTTT. Protein product: CASSPEGGGKEAFF.

In DNA, the CDR3 is TGTGCCAGCTCACCCGAGACAGGGGGGCTGAATAATTCACCCCTCCACTTT. Protein sequence: CASSPETGGLNNSPLHF. The J gene is TRBJ1-6, the V gene TRBV18; 9 nucleotides agree with TRBD1. Germline loops: CDR1 KGHSH, CDR2 LQKENI. The CDR3 extends over 17 amino acids. The V segment lost 3 bases and the J segment 5 bases; nucleotides outside the gene matches: 8.